The rows below give T cell receptor beta chains drawn from one sample of a study of T cell repertoires in cytomegalovirus infection. Their antigens are not known. TCRdb processed the reads anew with MiXCR; each CDR3 protein has one entry. This table has more than 85,000 distinct CDR3 sequences, around 31% appearing once. This specimen was CD8+ T cells from cultured PBMCs, taken from culture after CMV antigen stimulation. All receptors derive from a human donor in good health (CMV status not recorded). Some clones in this sample may be carry-over from other donors' samples. Both conserved end residues are trimmed from each CDR3. Each record gives: D gene, J gene, V gene, CDR3 protein. A D gene is named only where the DNA matches it firmly.

d_gene: .
j_gene: TRBJ1-1
v_gene: TRBV4-1
CDR3aa: ASSQDWQQNTEAF

d_gene: .
j_gene: TRBJ2-3
v_gene: TRBV14
CDR3aa: ASSQDGDWYTDTQY

d_gene: .
j_gene: TRBJ2-7
v_gene: TRBV19
CDR3aa: ASKGSGEQY

d_gene: TRBD2
j_gene: TRBJ2-2
v_gene: TRBV20-1
CDR3aa: SAKRGNTGELF

d_gene: TRBD1
j_gene: TRBJ1-2
v_gene: TRBV7-8
CDR3aa: ASSLGTGGNYGYT

d_gene: TRBD1
j_gene: TRBJ1-4
v_gene: TRBV7-9
CDR3aa: ASSPTGWNEKLF

d_gene: .
j_gene: TRBJ2-1
v_gene: TRBV19
CDR3aa: ASSIEGFSEQF

d_gene: .
j_gene: TRBJ2-4
v_gene: TRBV12-3/TRBV12-4
CDR3aa: ASSLGVAKNIQY

d_gene: TRBD2
j_gene: TRBJ2-7
v_gene: TRBV6-5
CDR3aa: ASSYSLGTSSDYEQY

d_gene: TRBD2
j_gene: TRBJ2-5
v_gene: TRBV7-2
CDR3aa: ASSIPTSGGTETQY

d_gene: .
j_gene: TRBJ2-1
v_gene: TRBV19
CDR3aa: ASSIGQPPAQF

d_gene: .
j_gene: TRBJ2-7
v_gene: TRBV7-9
CDR3aa: ASSSRRDLKFPYEQY

d_gene: TRBD2
j_gene: TRBJ2-5
v_gene: TRBV5-5
CDR3aa: ASSLDSGGPRETQY

d_gene: .
j_gene: TRBJ2-3
v_gene: TRBV2
CDR3aa: ASSEEGVSTDTQY

d_gene: .
j_gene: TRBJ2-7
v_gene: TRBV7-9
CDR3aa: ASSPGHSYEQY

d_gene: .
j_gene: TRBJ2-2
v_gene: TRBV7-3
CDR3aa: ASSLTLDGRELF

d_gene: .
j_gene: TRBJ1-1
v_gene: TRBV10-3
CDR3aa: AIRGGGSLNTEAF

d_gene: .
j_gene: TRBJ2-1
v_gene: TRBV27
CDR3aa: ASSSTPKADEQF

d_gene: .
j_gene: TRBJ2-7
v_gene: TRBV6-6
CDR3aa: AIRGGDEQY

d_gene: .
j_gene: TRBJ1-6
v_gene: TRBV27
CDR3aa: ASSLSASDRGSNLPLH

d_gene: .
j_gene: TRBJ2-3
v_gene: TRBV4-1
CDR3aa: ASSQEGSGITDTQY

d_gene: TRBD2
j_gene: TRBJ2-3
v_gene: TRBV7-8
CDR3aa: ASSLVPSGGADTQY

d_gene: TRBD1
j_gene: TRBJ2-3
v_gene: TRBV29-1
CDR3aa: SAAPLDRPTDTQY

d_gene: .
j_gene: TRBJ1-1
v_gene: TRBV5-6
CDR3aa: ASSFVGEGNTEAF

d_gene: .
j_gene: TRBJ2-7
v_gene: TRBV27
CDR3aa: ASSPGYGGEQY

d_gene: .
j_gene: TRBJ1-3
v_gene: TRBV10-3
CDR3aa: ATNPGHSSAGNTIY

d_gene: .
j_gene: TRBJ1-2
v_gene: TRBV4-1
CDR3aa: ASSQEAAPNYGYT

d_gene: .
j_gene: TRBJ1-2
v_gene: TRBV4-1
CDR3aa: ASSPRDTAFYGYT

d_gene: .
j_gene: TRBJ2-1
v_gene: TRBV7-2
CDR3aa: ASSPSAGAYHEQF

d_gene: .
j_gene: TRBJ2-5
v_gene: TRBV12-3/TRBV12-4
CDR3aa: ASSSAVGASQETQY

d_gene: TRBD2
j_gene: TRBJ2-5
v_gene: TRBV19
CDR3aa: ASSLGLASETQY

d_gene: .
j_gene: TRBJ2-5
v_gene: TRBV14
CDR3aa: ASSRSLGGAETQY

d_gene: .
j_gene: TRBJ1-1
v_gene: TRBV14
CDR3aa: ASSPAVILMNTEAF

d_gene: .
j_gene: TRBJ1-1
v_gene: TRBV7-6
CDR3aa: ASSLGRWGNTEAF

d_gene: .
j_gene: TRBJ2-3
v_gene: TRBV6-5
CDR3aa: ASSYLTGPSSTDTQY

d_gene: .
j_gene: TRBJ2-5
v_gene: TRBV29-1
CDR3aa: SVEEGLTGGGLAGDRKETQY

d_gene: .
j_gene: TRBJ1-1
v_gene: TRBV6-5
CDR3aa: ASSYGEGNTEAF

d_gene: .
j_gene: TRBJ2-1
v_gene: TRBV2
CDR3aa: ASSQRGGTGARHNEQF

d_gene: .
j_gene: TRBJ2-5
v_gene: TRBV18
CDR3aa: ASSPEAGKETQY

d_gene: TRBD1
j_gene: TRBJ1-1
v_gene: TRBV4-2
CDR3aa: ASSQASGTGVTEAF

d_gene: TRBD2
j_gene: TRBJ2-1
v_gene: TRBV11-2
CDR3aa: ASSLSGWRGGEEQF

d_gene: .
j_gene: TRBJ2-1
v_gene: TRBV30
CDR3aa: AWSEGPYNEQF

d_gene: TRBD1
j_gene: TRBJ1-5
v_gene: TRBV13
CDR3aa: ASSSRTGRDQPQH

d_gene: TRBD2
j_gene: TRBJ2-1
v_gene: TRBV7-9
CDR3aa: ASSLVGSGGFYNEQF

d_gene: TRBD1
j_gene: TRBJ1-5
v_gene: TRBV4-1
CDR3aa: ASSQGTGWQPQH

d_gene: TRBD1
j_gene: TRBJ1-2
v_gene: TRBV7-2
CDR3aa: ASSLASTGGGYT

d_gene: TRBD1
j_gene: TRBJ2-1
v_gene: TRBV7-2
CDR3aa: ASSLEDRDLYNEQF

d_gene: TRBD1
j_gene: TRBJ1-1
v_gene: TRBV20-1
CDR3aa: SAREQGDTEAF

d_gene: .
j_gene: TRBJ1-1
v_gene: TRBV6-6
CDR3aa: ASSPDGGNTEAF